This T cell receptor (beta chain) was profiled in a study of T-cell reconstitution after alpha-beta-depleted transplantation in children. A library of TCRbeta sequences, prepared with unique molecular identifiers, was generated. TCRdb redid the calling of the PCR reads with MiXCR, one entry per CDR3 protein. The sample contains approximately 340,000 distinct CDR3 sequences, around a tenth of which appear only once. The V end lost 3 bases, the J end lost 0 bases, and 12 bases lay between the germline ends. This CDR3 spans 16 amino acids. Germline CDR1 SGHRS, CDR2 YFSETQ. The chain couples TRBV5-1 to TRBJ2-2; possible D gene TRBD2, 5 bases. The TCR was taken from a human donor who donated a stem cell graft to a child with acute lymphoblastic leukemia. This material consisted of PBMCs from the stem cell graft donor, taken from the stem cell graft. The CDR3 loop reads CASSSFHGTNTGELFF. CDR3 nucleotides: TGCGCCAGCAGCTCCTTCCACGGGACGAACACCGGGGAGCTGTTTTTT.